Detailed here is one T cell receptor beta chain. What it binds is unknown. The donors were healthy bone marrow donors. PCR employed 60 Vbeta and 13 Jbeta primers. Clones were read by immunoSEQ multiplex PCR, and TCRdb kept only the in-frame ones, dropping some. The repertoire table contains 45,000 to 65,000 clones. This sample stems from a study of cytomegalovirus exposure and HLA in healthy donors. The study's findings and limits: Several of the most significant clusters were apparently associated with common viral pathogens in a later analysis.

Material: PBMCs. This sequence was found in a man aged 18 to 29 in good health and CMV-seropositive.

Here the CDR3 DNA reads TGTGCCAGTAGTATAGTTGGGGGCGCGGGCAATCAGCCCCAGCATTTT. Its protein product is CASSIVGGAGNQPQHF. V usage is TRBV19 and J usage is TRBJ1-5; TRBD1 is a possible D gene (6 bases). The germline gives CDR1 LNHDA, CDR2 SQIVND (reference sequence). This CDR3 region has 16 residues. Trimming took 1 base from V and 2 from J, leaving 12 bases between them.